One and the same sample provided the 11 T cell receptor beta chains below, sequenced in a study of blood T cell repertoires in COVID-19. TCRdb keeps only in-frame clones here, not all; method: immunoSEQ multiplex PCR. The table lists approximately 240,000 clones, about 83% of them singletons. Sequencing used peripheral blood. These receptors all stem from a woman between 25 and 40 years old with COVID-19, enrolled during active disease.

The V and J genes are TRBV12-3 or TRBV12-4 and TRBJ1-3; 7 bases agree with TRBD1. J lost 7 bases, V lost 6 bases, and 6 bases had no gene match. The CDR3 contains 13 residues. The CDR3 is CASSNRGRNTIYF. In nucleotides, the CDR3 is TGTGCCAGCAGCAACAGGGGAAGGAACACCATATATTTT.

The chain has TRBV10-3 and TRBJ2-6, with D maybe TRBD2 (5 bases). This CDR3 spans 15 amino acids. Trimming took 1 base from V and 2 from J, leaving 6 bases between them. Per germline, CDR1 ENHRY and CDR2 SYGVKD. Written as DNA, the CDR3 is TGTGCCATCAGTGAGTACGGGACTGGGGCCAACGTCCTGACTTTC. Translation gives CAISEYGTGANVLTF.

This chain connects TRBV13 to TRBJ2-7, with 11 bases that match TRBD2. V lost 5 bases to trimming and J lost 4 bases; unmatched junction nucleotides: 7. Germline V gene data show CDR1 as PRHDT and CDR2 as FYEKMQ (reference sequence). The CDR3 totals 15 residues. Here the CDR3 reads CASSTASGGPYEQYF. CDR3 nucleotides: TGTGCCAGCAGCACAGCTAGCGGGGGGCCGTACGAGCAGTACTTC.

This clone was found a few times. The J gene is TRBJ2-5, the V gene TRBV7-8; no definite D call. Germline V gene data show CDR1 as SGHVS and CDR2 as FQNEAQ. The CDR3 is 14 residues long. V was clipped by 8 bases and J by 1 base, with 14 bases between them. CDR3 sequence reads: CASGNSQFQETQYF. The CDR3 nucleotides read TGTGCCAGCGGTAACAGCCAATTCCAAGAGACCCAGTACTTC.

The CDR3 coding sequence is TGTGCCAGCAGCATACCGGGGATACAGGGGGCGAACACTGAAGCTTTCTTT. Translation: CASSIPGIQGANTEAFF. The rearrangement links TRBV7-9 to TRBJ1-1; 9 nucleotides agree with TRBD1. The CDR3 covers 17 residues. Germline CDR1 SEHNR, CDR2 FQNEAQ (reference sequence). V shed 5 bases, J shed 1 base, and the junction held 11 bases outside the gene matches.

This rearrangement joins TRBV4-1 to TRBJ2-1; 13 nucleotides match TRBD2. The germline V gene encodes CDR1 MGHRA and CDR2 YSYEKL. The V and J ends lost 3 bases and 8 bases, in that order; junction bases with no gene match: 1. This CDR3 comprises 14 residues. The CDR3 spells CASSHGLAGDEQFF. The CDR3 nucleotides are TGCGCCAGCAGCCACGGACTAGCGGGAGATGAGCAGTTCTTC.

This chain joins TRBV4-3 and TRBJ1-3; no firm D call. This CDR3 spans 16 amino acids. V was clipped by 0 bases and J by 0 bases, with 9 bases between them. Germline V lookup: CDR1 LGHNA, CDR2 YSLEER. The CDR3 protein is CASSQDRHGSGNTIYF. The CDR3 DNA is TGCGCCAGCAGCCAAGATCGACACGGCTCTGGAAACACCATATATTTT.

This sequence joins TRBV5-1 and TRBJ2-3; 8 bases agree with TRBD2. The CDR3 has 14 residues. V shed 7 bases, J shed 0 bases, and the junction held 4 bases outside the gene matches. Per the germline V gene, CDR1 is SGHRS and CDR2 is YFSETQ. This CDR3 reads CASVRGGSTDTQYF. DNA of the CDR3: TGCGCCAGCGTCCGCGGGGGGAGCACAGATACGCAGTATTTT.

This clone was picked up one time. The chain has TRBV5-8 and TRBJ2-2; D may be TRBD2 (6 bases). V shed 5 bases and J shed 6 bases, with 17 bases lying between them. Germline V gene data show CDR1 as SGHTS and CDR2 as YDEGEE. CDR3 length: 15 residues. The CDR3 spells CASRMRRAIAGELFF. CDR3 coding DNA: TGTGCCAGCAGGATGAGGAGGGCGATCGCCGGGGAGCTGTTTTTT.

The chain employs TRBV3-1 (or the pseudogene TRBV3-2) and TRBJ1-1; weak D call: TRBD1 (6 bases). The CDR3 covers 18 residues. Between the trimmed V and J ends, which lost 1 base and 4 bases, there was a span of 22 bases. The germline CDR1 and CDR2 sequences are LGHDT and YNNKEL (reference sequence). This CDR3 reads CASSQVYVPAGDATEAFF. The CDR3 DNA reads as TGTGCCAGCAGCCAAGTTTACGTCCCGGCAGGGGATGCCACTGAAGCTTTCTTT.

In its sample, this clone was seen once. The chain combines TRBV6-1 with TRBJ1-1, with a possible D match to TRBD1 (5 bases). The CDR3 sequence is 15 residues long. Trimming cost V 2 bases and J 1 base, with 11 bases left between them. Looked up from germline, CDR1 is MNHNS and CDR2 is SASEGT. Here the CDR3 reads CASSEFIGGNTEAFF. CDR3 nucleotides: TGTGCCAGCAGTGAATTTATCGGGGGGAACACTGAAGCTTTCTTT.